This TCR beta chain was sequenced during a study of T-cell reconstitution after alpha-beta-depleted transplantation in children. Findings of the study overall: Recipient T cells and thymic progenitors that survived were the source of the high TCRbeta diversity seen at day 60 in some patients. T-cell numbers and diversity one year post-transplant derived largely from freshly generated T cells. About two months after transplant, alpha-beta T cells reportedly came from several hundred expanded graft clones.

V shed 3 bases and J shed 2 bases, with 8 bases lying between them. This CDR3 is built from 14 residues. In germline, CDR1 is MNHEY, CDR2 SMNVEV (reference sequence). Molecular barcoding with unique molecular identifiers was used for the TCRbeta library. TCRdb used MiXCR to reprocess the PCR reads, holding one entry per CDR3 protein. The profile covers about 16,000 distinct CDR3 sequences, with 4.5% to 6.5% appearing a single time and around 6.6% taken by the ten largest. This clonotype came up many times. The antigen is undetermined. This chain uses TRBV27 with TRBJ2-1, with D perhaps being TRBD1 or TRBD2 (5 bases each). Source: PBMCs, taken before TCRalphabeta/CD19-depleted stem cell transplant. This TCR came from a boy between 10 and 17 years old with acute lymphoblastic leukemia, due to receive a stem cell transplant. CDR3 in DNA: TGTGCCAGCAGTTTTGGGGGACCCTACAATGAGCAGTTCTTC. Protein product: CASSFGGPYNEQFF.